Below are 17 T cell receptor beta chains sequenced from a single sample in a study of blood T cell dynamics during melanoma immunotherapy (dated by TCRdb to about 2020). Library preparation was by the immunoSEQ multiplex PCR assay. The immuneACCESS repertoire file appears here via TCRdb, limited to in-frame rearrangements. These files lack a portion of the clones; in checked studies, under half of the deficit traces to unresolved V genes, and the cause of the others is not known. This sample comprises about 1,900 clones, about 94% of them detected only once. The leading ten clones occupy roughly 1% of the sample. The time point label, read with the paper, signifies: week 3, after first cycle of checkpoint inhibitor. The sample consisted of effector memory CD8+ T cells from blood, taken from a patient treated with checkpoint blockade. All receptors derive from a human donor with melanoma.

The V and J genes are TRBV27 and TRBJ1-6; D remains unclear. V was trimmed by 6 bases and J by 10 bases, leaving 13 bases between them. The CDR3 loop spans 13 amino acids. Germline values: CDR1 MNHEY, CDR2 SMNVEV (reference sequence). CDR3 nucleotide sequence: TGTGCCAGCAGCCCCACCCCTTGGTCACCCCTCCACTTT. Translated, it gives CASSPTPWSPLHF.

The chain recombines TRBV25-1 with TRBJ1-1; 7 nucleotides agree with TRBD1. The CDR3 runs to 15 residues. Germline assignment: CDR1 MGHDK and CDR2 SYGVNS. The trim removed 3 bases at V and 5 bases at J, leaving 9 bases unmatched. In nucleotides, the CDR3 is TGTGCCAGCAGTGAGAGACAGGGAGTATGGACTGAAGCTTTCTTT. Encoded protein: CASSERQGVWTEAFF.

J is TRBJ2-3 and V is TRBV19, with a possible D match to TRBD2 (6 bases). The CDR3 spans 14 residues. Germline V gene lookup returns CDR1 LNHDA and CDR2 SQIVND (reference sequence). Trimming shortened V by 4 bases and J by 1 base, and 9 bases separated the two germline ends. This CDR3 reads CASSTIAGTDTQYF. The CDR3 DNA sequence: TGTGCCAGTAGTACGATAGCGGGCACAGATACGCAGTATTTT.

The gene calls are TRBV27 and TRBJ2-7; D is possibly TRBD1 (5 bases). Germline CDR1 MNHEY, CDR2 SMNVEV (reference sequence). V shed 6 bases and J shed 9 bases, with 18 bases lying between them. This CDR3 is built from 13 residues. DNA of the CDR3: TGTGCCAGCAGCACAGGCCCTAACAATGGGCAGTACTTC. This codes for CASSTGPNNGQYF.

The V and J genes are TRBV28 and TRBJ1-1; D is unclear. This CDR3 comprises 15 residues. Germline V gene data show CDR1 as MDHEN and CDR2 as SYDVKM. Trimming left V 3 bases short and J 5 bases short, with 16 bases between. In DNA, the CDR3 is TGTGCCAGCAGTTTCGGGGTTGGGATAAGTACTGAAGCTTTCTTT. This translates into CASSFGVGISTEAFF.

The chain couples TRBV28 to TRBJ2-1, with 9 bases matching TRBD2. This CDR3 has 16 residues. V shed 4 bases and J 7 bases; nucleotides not matched to a gene: 11. The germline V gene encodes CDR1 MDHEN and CDR2 SYDVKM. DNA of the CDR3: TGTGCCAGCAGTTCCACGACTAGCGGAGGGTGGAATGAGCAGTTCTTC. This translates into CASSSTTSGGWNEQFF.

The V and J genes are TRBV6-1 and TRBJ2-7; maybe TRBD1 (5 bases). CDR3 length: 15 residues. CDR1 and CDR2 from the germline V gene are MNHNS and SASEGT. V shed 2 bases and J shed 0 bases, with 11 bases lying between them. The CDR3 sequence: CASSEPRAVSYEQYF. The CDR3, as DNA: TGTGCCAGCAGTGAACCCAGGGCCGTCTCCTACGAGCAGTACTTC.

The chain links TRBV19 to TRBJ1-3; 7 positions agree with TRBD1. This CDR3 is built from 15 residues. Germline V gene sequence: CDR1 LNHDA, CDR2 SQIVND (reference sequence). V was clipped by 4 bases and J by 6 bases; unmatched bases: 9. In nucleotides, the CDR3 is TGTGCCAGTAGTACATCCCGGGACAGCAAAAACACCATATATTTT. Its protein product is CASSTSRDSKNTIYF.

About this clone: One junction end does not reproduce the germline sequence, and a read error may be involved. The rearrangement uses TRBV7-7 and TRBJ2-5; a weak D match, TRBD2 (7 bases). CDR1 and CDR2 (germline): SSHAT, FNYEAQ (reference sequence). The CDR3 spans 15 residues. For the CDR3, the DNA is TGTGCTAGCAGCGAATACGGGGGGCGAAAAGAGACCCAGTACTTC. This translates into CASSEYGGRKETQYF.

V usage is TRBV5-4 and J usage is TRBJ1-2, with D perhaps TRBD1 (6 bases). The CDR3 runs to 14 residues. Germline values: CDR1 SGHNT, CDR2 YYREEE (reference sequence). Trimming cost V 2 bases and J 4 bases, with 12 bases left between them. CDR3 sequence: CASSFRQGRYGYTF. The CDR3 bases are TGTGCCAGCAGCTTCCGCCAGGGGCGCTATGGCTACACCTTC.

V and J are TRBV27 and TRBJ2-2, with D uncertain. From germline, CDR1 is MNHEY and CDR2 SMNVEV (reference sequence). V was cut by 4 bases and J by 6 bases, with 15 bases left in between. The CDR3 consists of 15 residues. CDR3 DNA: TGTGCCAGCAGTTCCCCTGGGCCCGCGGCCGGGGAGCTGTTTTTT. Its protein product is CASSSPGPAAGELFF.

This chain links TRBV27 with TRBJ1-1, with D perhaps matching TRBD1 (5 bases). This CDR3 region has 17 residues. V lost 5 bases and J 4 bases, leaving 23 bases between the germline ends. Germline loops: CDR1 MNHEY, CDR2 SMNVEV (reference sequence). In DNA, the CDR3 is TGTGCCAGCAGTACCCGGGGGGGGGTGGGGACTCTCACTGAAGCTTTCTTT. It yields the protein CASSTRGGVGTLTEAFF.

The chain recombines TRBV9 with TRBJ1-3; tentative D call: TRBD1 (5 bases). The CDR3 loop spans 14 amino acids. The V end was cut by 5 bases, the J end by 3 bases, with 12 bases between. Per the germline V gene, CDR1 is SGDLS and CDR2 is YYNGEE. The CDR3 spells CASSRGAGGNTIYF. The CDR3 DNA reads as TGTGCCAGCAGTCGAGGGGCGGGTGGAAACACCATATATTTT.

The chain recombines TRBV28 with TRBJ1-4, with 12 bases fitting TRBD1. CDR1 is MDHEN, CDR2 SYDVKM, per germline. The CDR3 is 17 residues long. V trimming: 4 bases; J trimming: 7 bases; junction bases outside the gene matches: 10. The CDR3 sequence: CASSSMGQGARSEKLFF. In nucleotides, the CDR3 is TGTGCCAGCAGTTCTATGGGACAGGGGGCGCGGAGTGAAAAACTGTTTTTT. The entire variable domain, with the rest obtained from reference TRBV28 and TRBJ1-4, is as follows: DVKVTQSSRYLVKRTGEKVFLECVQDMDHENMFWYRQDPGLGLRLIYFSYDVKMKEKGDIPEGYSVSREKKERFSLILESASTNQTSMYLCASSSMGQGARSEKLFFGSGTQLSVL.

This chain links TRBV7-6 with TRBJ2-2; 12 bases fit TRBD2. The length of the CDR3 is 15 residues. Trimming cost V 3 bases and J 7 bases; bases outside gene matches: 3. Germline V lookup: CDR1 SGHVS, CDR2 FNYEAQ. CDR3 sequence reads: CASSFLAGGVGELFF. DNA for the CDR3: TGTGCCAGCAGCTTTCTAGCGGGAGGGGTCGGGGAGCTGTTTTTT.

This clone came up once. This sequence joins TRBV5-1 and TRBJ2-3, with TRBD2 identical over 11 bases. Germline CDR1 is SGHRS and CDR2 is YFSETQ. The CDR3 is made up of 15 amino acids. Trimming took 4 bases from V and 2 from J; bases not matched to a gene: 3. CDR3 bases: TGCGCCAGCAGCGCGGGACTAGCGGACACAGATACGCAGTATTTT. Its translation: CASSAGLADTDTQYF.

This chain joins TRBV28 and TRBJ2-2; 7 nucleotides match TRBD2. From germline, CDR1 is MDHEN and CDR2 SYDVKM. Trimming removed 4 bases from V and 2 bases from J; junction bases left unmatched: 4. The CDR3 extends over 15 amino acids. For the CDR3, the DNA is TGTGCCAGCAGTTCCCTAGCGGTTAACACCGGGGAGCTGTTTTTT. It encodes CASSSLAVNTGELFF.